The 12 T cell receptor beta chains presented below share a single source sample, sequenced in a study of blood T cell repertoires in COVID-19. Data came from immunoSEQ multiplex PCR; TCRdb stores just in-frame clones and leaves some out. The top ten clones hold around 10% of a sample with approximately 140,000 clones, roughly four fifths of them seen once. Sequenced: peripheral blood. These receptors came from a woman of 80 years or more in a cohort sampled during active or convalescent COVID-19.

This clone showed up just once. V and J are TRBV11-3 and TRBJ2-5; D may be TRBD2 (6 bases). CDR1 and CDR2 from the germline V gene are SGHNT and YENEEA. The length of the CDR3 is 14 residues. V lost 5 bases and J 0 bases, leaving 10 bases between the germline ends. CDR3 in amino acids: CASSRGGDQETQYF. The CDR3 region has the DNA TGTGCCAGCAGCCGGGGCGGGGACCAAGAGACCCAGTACTTC.

The CDR3 DNA reads TGTGCCAGCAGCTTAGGAGCCGGGGAGCTGTTTTTT. This encodes CASSLGAGELFF. The chain couples TRBV7-3 to TRBJ2-2; no firm D call. Germline V gene sequence: CDR1 SGHTA, CDR2 FQGTGA. V gave up 2 bases and J gave up 6 bases, with 4 bases separating them. The CDR3 covers 12 residues.

V is TRBV7-9 and J is TRBJ2-3; tentatively, D is TRBD1 (5 bases). The CDR3 runs 13 residues. Trimming took off 6 bases at V and 4 bases at J, with 11 bases between the two ends. Germline CDR1 and CDR2: SEHNR and FQNEAQ (reference sequence). Here the CDR3 DNA reads TGTGCCAGCAGGCTGACAGTAGCAGATACGCAGTATTTT. Amino acids: CASRLTVADTQYF.

The genes are TRBV5-1 and TRBJ1-3; D remains ambiguous. The germline CDR1 and CDR2 sequences are SGHRS and YFSETQ. Trimming took off 0 bases at V and 2 bases at J, with 9 bases between the two ends. The CDR3 covers 15 residues. The CDR3 here is CASSLDLGAGNTIYF. In DNA form, the CDR3 reads TGCGCCAGCAGCTTGGACCTGGGCGCTGGAAACACCATATATTTT.

The DNA for the CDR3 is TGTGCCAGCAGCGTAGCTACTGTGGTTTCTGGGGAGCTGTTTTTT. Protein: CASSVATVVSGELFF. V gene TRBV9 combines with J gene TRBJ2-2; unclear D gene. V was pared by 0 bases and J by 8 bases, with 14 bases between. CDR1 and CDR2 (germline): SGDLS, YYNGEE. The CDR3 runs to 15 residues.

The chain recombines TRBV11-3 with TRBJ2-3; the D gene is possibly TRBD2 (5 bases). Germline-derived CDR1 and CDR2 are SGHNT and YENEEA. CDR3 length equals 13 residues. V shed 4 bases and J shed 4 bases, with 9 bases lying between them. CDR3 in amino acids: CASSSGGADTQYF. CDR3 bases: TGTGCCAGCAGCTCCGGAGGCGCAGATACGCAGTATTTT.

The V call is TRBV30, the J call TRBJ1-2; TRBD1 agrees at 11 bases. Germline-derived CDR1 and CDR2 are GTSNPN and SVGIG (reference sequence). The CDR3 runs 11 residues. V lost 8 bases, J lost 11 bases, and 7 bases stayed unmatched. DNA of the CDR3: TGTGCCAAAGGACAGGGGGCCGGGTACACCTTC. Its protein product is CAKGQGAGYTF.

The chain links TRBV21-1 to TRBJ2-7; whether TRBD1, the table's D call, matches the DNA was not checked. TRBV21-1 represents a pseudogene. The CDR3 consists of 16 residues. CDR3 amino acids: CASSKKPGQGSGEQYV. The CDR3 nucleotides are TGTGCCAGCAGCAAAAAACCGGGACAGGGGTCAGGCGAGCAGTACGTC.

This clone has just a few counts. The chain combines TRBV2 with TRBJ1-6; D is ambiguous. This CDR3 is 16 amino acids long. Between the trimmed V and J ends, which lost 2 bases and 11 bases, there was a span of 19 bases. CDR1 is SNHLY and CDR2 is FYNNEI in the germline V gene. CDR3 in DNA: TGTGCCAGCAGTGAATTCGGGTCGTATGAAGTTCCACCCCTCCACTTT. Residues: CASSEFGSYEVPPLHF.

This chain connects TRBV10-3 to TRBJ1-2; the match to TRBD1 covers 8 bases. V was pared by 8 bases and J by 4 bases, with 12 bases of the junction left unmatched. CDR1 ENHRY and CDR2 SYGVKD come from the germline V gene. CDR3 length equals 15 residues. In DNA, the CDR3 is TGTGCCATCCTTAGAAGGACAGGGAACGTCTATGGCTACACCTTC. It translates to CAILRRTGNVYGYTF.

The chain joins TRBV7-3 to TRBJ1-5, with D hard to call. Germline CDR1 reads SGHTA; CDR2 reads FQGTGA. The CDR3 runs 16 residues. The V gene lost 3 bases and the J gene lost 3 bases, with 15 bases spanning the gap. The chain's CDR3 is CASSFRRWRVNQPQHF. The CDR3 DNA is TGTGCCAGCAGCTTCCGACGGTGGAGGGTCAATCAGCCCCAGCATTTT.

The rearrangement links TRBV7-8 to TRBJ2-3, with 12 nucleotides matching TRBD2. The V segment lost 8 bases and the J segment 1 base; nucleotides outside the gene matches: 7. The CDR3 consists of 16 residues. Per the germline V gene, CDR1 is SGHVS and CDR2 is FQNEAQ. The CDR3 spells CASESSGGAGTDTQYF. The CDR3 bases are TGTGCCAGCGAGTCTAGCGGGGGGGCCGGCACAGATACGCAGTATTTT.